The source of this T cell receptor beta chain is a study of shared clonotypes between healthy human individuals. Positively selected for CCR7, the CD45RO-negative cells used as naive CD8 cells excluded terminally differentiated effector memory CD45RA+ cells. Profiling relied on immunoSEQ multiplex PCR, and the TCRdb table lists in-frame clones only, not all of them. The sample has about 680,000 clones; just over 90% are singletons. Points from the study as a whole: Genetic and exposure-history diversity was limited by the few donors.

The germline CDR1 and CDR2 sequences are SGDLS and YYNGEE. The V and J ends lost 3 bases and 7 bases respectively, with 16 bases between them. The CDR3 covers 14 residues. A note on this clone: The antigen remains unidentified.

This TCR derives from a man aged 25 to 40 in good health. This chain connects TRBV9 to TRBJ1-1; a possible D gene is TRBD1 (6 bases). Sequencing was carried out using naive CD8+ T cells sorted from blood. The DNA of the CDR3 is TGTGCCAGCAGCGGAGCGGACAGCCGATTTGAAGCTTTCTTT. This encodes CASSGADSRFEAFF.